The clone carrying this TCR beta chain was recorded only once. The data originate from a study of blood T cell repertoires in COVID-19. Study information: Sites across the United States, Italy and Spain contributed samples from acute and convalescent COVID-19.

The CDR3 extends over 16 amino acids. The ends lost 4 bases at V and 2 bases at J; junction bases unmatched: 8. Looked up from germline, CDR1 is SGHTA and CDR2 is FQGTGA. The cohort comprised adults aged about 18 to 100 years residing in some 24 US areas. Participant-given clinical history determined each cohort assignment. Two consecutive negative NP/OP PCR tests, clearance, or resolved symptoms defined Cohort 3 recovery. TCRdb's copy holds only in-frame clones and misses some; the assay was immunoSEQ multiplex PCR. The table lists some 390,000 clones, 80% to 90% of them singletons. The receptor was derived from a man aged 25-45 years who had recovered from COVID-19. The V call is TRBV7-3, the J call TRBJ2-1; 7 positions match TRBD2. Sequenced material: PBMCs or T cells enriched from blood (not recorded which). This CDR3 reads CASSSTGDYTYNEQFF. For the CDR3, the DNA is TGTGCCAGCAGCTCAACCGGGGACTATACCTACAATGAGCAGTTCTTC.